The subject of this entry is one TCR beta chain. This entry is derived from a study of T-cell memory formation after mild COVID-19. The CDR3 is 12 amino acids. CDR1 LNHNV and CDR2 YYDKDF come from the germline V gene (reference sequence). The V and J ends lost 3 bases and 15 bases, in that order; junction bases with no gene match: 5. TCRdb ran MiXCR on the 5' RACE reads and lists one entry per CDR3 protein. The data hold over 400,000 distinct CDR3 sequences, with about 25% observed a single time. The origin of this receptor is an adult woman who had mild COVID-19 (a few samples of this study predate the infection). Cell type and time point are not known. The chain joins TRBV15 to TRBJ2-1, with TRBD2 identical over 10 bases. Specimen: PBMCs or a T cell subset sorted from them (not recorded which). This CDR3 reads CATSSPRTSGFF. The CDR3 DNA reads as TGTGCCACCAGCAGTCCCCGGACTAGCGGGTTCTTC.